The entry below describes one T cell receptor (beta chain). No antigen is known for it. Into CD45RA+ naive and CD45RA-negative memory subsets, the CD4+ cells were split. Deep-level assay runs were performed. Some clones are missing from TCRdb's copy, which holds only in-frame ones; the method was immunoSEQ multiplex PCR. In the table there are 1.4 million or so clones, 98% of which are singletons. Trimming pared 9 bases from V and 6 bases from J, leaving 17 bases between. The CDR3 is 13 amino acids. Germline-derived CDR1 and CDR2 are SNHLY and FYNNEI. This specimen comes from a study of shared clonotypes between healthy human individuals. On the study more broadly: CD4 naive and CD4 memory each took three plates per donor, while CD8 naive took two and CD8 memory one.

General study points: On the whole, naive subsets had larger estimated richness than memory subsets had.

The sequencing input was naive CD4+ T cells sorted from blood. Specified subset: CD45RA+ positively selected. The TCR comes from a man aged 30-40 years in good health. The chain is built from TRBV2 and TRBJ1-2; D may be TRBD1 (5 bases). This CDR3 reads CASRATAWDGYTF. The CDR3 coding sequence is TGTGCCAGTAGGGCGACAGCTTGGGATGGCTACACCTTC.